The T cell receptor (beta chain) under discussion was sequenced for a study of cytomegalovirus exposure and HLA in healthy donors. In its sample, this clone was seen a few times. Its antigen remains unknown. These donors counted as nominally healthy when sampled, but unrecorded immune exposures were likely. Findings of the study overall: In a later analysis, parvovirus B19, influenza, CMV and Epstein-Barr virus appeared linked to several top co-occurrence clusters.

Use of 60 Vbeta and 13 Jbeta primers characterized the PCR. Method: immunoSEQ multiplex PCR; TCRdb's copy keeps in-frame clones and lacks some. The sample has some 100,000 clones; about four fifths are singletons. After removal of 1 base from V and 0 bases from J, the junction contained 1 base not matched to a gene. The CDR3 totals 15 residues. CDR1 is LGHNA, CDR2 YSLEER, per germline. Sequencing was done on a sample of PBMCs. This TCR came from a woman in her 70s in good health and CMV-seropositive. This chain connects TRBV4-3 to TRBJ2-3; 7 bases fit TRBD1. CDR3 nucleotide sequence: TGCGCCAGCAGCCAAGGGGGACAGAGCACAGATACGCAGTATTTT. Translation gives CASSQGGQSTDTQYF.